This T cell receptor (beta chain) is drawn from a study of Ad26.COV2.S vaccination and SARS-CoV-2 variants. On the study more broadly: Within the COV1001 Ad26.COV2.S trial arm, the donor was enrolled. Administration of Ad26.COV2.S was intramuscular, either once or twice 56 days apart. Study observations and caveats: Possibly, TCR breadth and depth analyses underestimated total T cell responses. Once vaccination had occurred, spike-specific CD8+ and CD4+ T cell responses reportedly showed substantial breadth.

Concerning this clone itself: The target antigen is unknown.

As to treatment: some 20 received Ad26.COV2.S at low or high dose, single or two shots; five or six received placebo; per-sample allocation not given. Collection of the samples took place on day 63 after the first injection of vaccine or placebo. Repertoires were generated with immunoSEQ multiplex PCR, while TCRdb's copy carries only in-frame clones and drops some. Of some 350,000 clones in the sample, about 85% were seen once. The V end lost 1 base, the J end lost 5 bases, and 15 bases lay between the germline ends. This CDR3 has 16 amino acids. The V gene's germline CDR1 is LNHNV and CDR2 YYDKDF (reference sequence).

The genes are TRBV15 and TRBJ2-1; tentatively, D is TRBD1 (5 bases). This TCR was sampled from a person aged 18-65 years who received the Ad26.COV2.S COVID-19 vaccine or a placebo. The sample here was peripheral blood, taken in a trial of Ad26.COV2.S vaccine versus placebo. CDR3 DNA: TGTGCCACCAGCAGAGTCACGGCCCTGGGGCACAATGAGCAGTTCTTC. Protein sequence: CATSRVTALGHNEQFF.